The 20 T cell receptor beta chains presented below share a single source sample, sequenced in a study of vaccination effects on CD4 cells after COVID-19. Repertoires were generated with immunoSEQ multiplex PCR, while TCRdb's copy carries only in-frame clones and drops some. The data hold about 59,000 clones, with just under 80% observed a single time. Expansion with viral peptide pools was applied to antigen-specific CD4+ T cells by the ViraFEST assay prior to sequencing. Isolating CD4+ T cells followed about 10 days of culture. The cohort was immunized with two doses of either the BNT162b2 or mRNA-1273 vaccine. The antigens for these receptors are not known. Sequences were derived from CD4+ T cells from PBMCs cultured with HCoV-OC43 spike peptides, sampled after COVID-19 vaccination. The subset was: HCoV-OC43 spike overlapping peptide pool stimulation. These receptors were obtained from a human donor who received a COVID-19 vaccine.

This sequence joins TRBV2 and TRBJ2-5; D call uncertain. Germline values: CDR1 SNHLY, CDR2 FYNNEI. V was cut by 7 bases and J by 4 bases, with 13 bases left in between. The length of the CDR3 is 13 residues. CDR3 in amino acids: CASTILRGETQYF. CDR3 in DNA: TGTGCCAGCACTATACTCAGAGGAGAGACCCAGTACTTC.

This clone appeared once. The rearrangement uses TRBV3-1 (or the pseudogene TRBV3-2) and TRBJ1-5, with D maybe TRBD1 (5 bases). The germline gives CDR1 LGHDT, CDR2 YNNKEL (reference sequence). This CDR3 is built from 13 residues. The V end lost 1 base, the J end lost 7 bases, and 8 bases lay between the germline ends. CDR3 loop: CASSQVGEQPQHF. CDR3 nucleotides: TGTGCCAGCAGCCAAGTAGGGGAGCAGCCCCAGCATTTT.

CDR3 DNA: TGTGCTAGTGCGGGCTCTGGGGCCAACGTCCTGACTTTC. It is translated as CASAGSGANVLTF. The rearrangement uses TRBV12-5 and TRBJ2-6; D not certain. Trimming pared 7 bases from V and 0 bases from J, leaving 4 bases between. CDR1 is LGHNT, CDR2 FRNRAP, per germline. This CDR3 spans 13 amino acids.

This clone was seen a handful of times. The chain joins TRBV3-1 (or the pseudogene TRBV3-2) to TRBJ1-2; weak D call: TRBD1 (6 bases). CDR3 length: 12 residues. In germline, CDR1 is LGHDT, CDR2 YNNKEL (reference sequence). Trimming pared 3 bases from V and 8 bases from J, leaving 10 bases between. The CDR3 sequence is CASSQGAGGYTF. The DNA of the CDR3 is TGTGCCAGCAGCCAGGGGGCAGGAGGCTACACCTTC.

This chain uses TRBV19 with TRBJ1-4; D not resolved. Germline loops: CDR1 LNHDA, CDR2 SQIVND (reference sequence). V was cut by 3 bases and J by 8 bases, with 16 bases left in between. The length of the CDR3 is 15 residues. CDR3 region: CASSINRGVGEKLFF. CDR3 bases: TGTGCCAGTAGTATTAATCGGGGAGTCGGAGAAAAACTGTTTTTT.

This clone showed up just a few times. The V call is TRBV29-1, the J call TRBJ1-4; D not resolved. Germline V gene lookup returns CDR1 SQVTM and CDR2 ANQGSEA. V lost 4 bases and J 6 bases, leaving 3 bases between the germline ends. The CDR3 runs to 10 residues. The CDR3 DNA is TGCAGCGTTGGTGATGAAAAACTGTTTTTT. Translation gives CSVGDEKLFF. Filled out from reference TRBV29-1 and TRBJ1-4, the complete variable domain reads SAVISQKPSRDICQRGTSLTIQCQVDSQVTMMFWYRQQPGQSLTLIATANQGSEATYESGFVIDKFPISRPNLTFSTLTVSNMSPEDSSIYLCSVGDEKLFFGSGTQLSVL.

The chain employs TRBV7-8 and TRBJ1-2; D call uncertain. CDR3 length equals 14 residues. The germline V and J ends were trimmed by 0 bases and 6 bases, with 11 bases remaining between them. Germline V gene lookup returns CDR1 SGHVS and CDR2 FQNEAQ. As DNA, the CDR3 is TGTGCCAGCAGCTTAGCAGCACACTATAATGGCTACACCTTC. It specifies CASSLAAHYNGYTF.

Concerning this clone: The sample holds other DNA sequences that translate to the same CDR3. The chain is built from TRBV19 and TRBJ1-2; no reliable D call. Trimming took 4 bases from V and 2 from J, leaving 8 bases between them. CDR3 length equals 13 residues. In germline, CDR1 is LNHDA, CDR2 SQIVND (reference sequence). This CDR3 is CASSTRGNYGYTF. The DNA of the CDR3 is TGTGCCAGTAGTACGCGGGGAAACTATGGCTACACCTTC.

CDR3 DNA sequence: TGTGCCAGCAGATTAATAAGAAGGGCCACAGATACGCAGTATTTT. It specifies CASRLIRRATDTQYF. This chain joins TRBV27 and TRBJ2-3; D unresolved. The CDR3 contains 15 residues. The V end was cut by 6 bases, the J end by 2 bases, with 15 bases between. Per the germline V gene, CDR1 is MNHEY and CDR2 is SMNVEV (reference sequence).

The chain recombines TRBV7-9 with TRBJ2-2, with 12 bases fitting TRBD2. Germline assignment: CDR1 SEHNR and CDR2 FQNEAQ (reference sequence). This CDR3 spans 15 amino acids. Trimming removed 6 bases from V and 6 bases from J; junction bases left unmatched: 5. The DNA of the CDR3 is TGTGCCAGCAGATTCCTAGCGGGGGGGCCCGGGGAGCTGTTTTTT. Translation gives CASRFLAGGPGELFF.

The chain couples TRBV20-1 to TRBJ2-5; no firm D call. The CDR3 has 13 amino acids. Germline CDR1 DFQATT, CDR2 SNEGSKA (reference sequence). Trimming stripped 3 bases from V and 2 bases from J, with 10 bases between. CDR3 sequence (DNA): TGCAGTGCTAGTAAGTGGAGACAAGAGACCCAGTACTTC. Translated: CSASKWRQETQYF.

The gene calls are TRBV18 and TRBJ2-5; 8 nucleotides agree with TRBD2. This CDR3 comprises 15 residues. Trimming cost V 3 bases and J 1 base; bases outside gene matches: 4. Per germline, CDR1 KGHSH and CDR2 LQKENI. The CDR3 reads CASSPTGGPQETQYF. The CDR3 nucleotides are TGTGCCAGCTCACCTACGGGGGGGCCCCAAGAGACCCAGTACTTC.

This clone has a single count. The chain uses TRBV19 and TRBJ1-3; D possibly corresponds to TRBD1 (5 bases). The V and J ends lost 4 bases and 0 bases respectively, with 13 bases between them. Germline V gene sequence: CDR1 LNHDA, CDR2 SQIVND (reference sequence). The length of the CDR3 is 16 residues. CDR3 DNA: TGTGCCAGTAGTAGGGGCAGGGCTGACTCTGGAAACACCATATATTTT. Its translation is CASSRGRADSGNTIYF.

V gene TRBV12-3 or TRBV12-4 combines with J gene TRBJ2-5; 9 nucleotides align to TRBD1. The CDR3 is 13 amino acids. The V segment lost 5 bases and the J segment 5 bases; nucleotides outside the gene matches: 3. The CDR3 spells CASSRGTGETQYF. For the CDR3, the DNA is TGTGCCAGCAGTCGAGGGACAGGGGAGACCCAGTACTTC.

There are a few counts of this clone. The CDR3 DNA reads as TGTGCCAGCAGCCAGTCCCGGGACAGGGTCTCAGCTTTCTTT. Protein product: CASSQSRDRVSAFF. This chain links TRBV3-1 (or the pseudogene TRBV3-2) with TRBJ1-1; TRBD1 matches at 9 bases. Germline-derived CDR1 and CDR2 are LGHDT and YNNKEL (reference sequence). After removal of 3 bases from V and 10 bases from J, the junction contained 9 bases not matched to a gene. The CDR3 totals 14 residues.

The chain combines TRBV4-3 with TRBJ2-5; D possibly uses TRBD1 or TRBD2 (6 bases each). Germline lookup yields CDR1 LGHNA and CDR2 YSLEER. V lost 1 base and J lost 7, with 22 bases in between. CDR3 length: 17 amino acids. This chain's CDR3 is CASSQAETGGGVATQYF. The CDR3 bases are TGCGCCAGCAGCCAAGCCGAGACAGGCGGCGGGGTGGCGACCCAGTACTTC.

This sequence joins TRBV24-1 and TRBJ1-2; no firm D call. CDR1 KGHDR and CDR2 SFDVKD come from the germline V gene. The CDR3 has 13 residues. V lost 3 bases and J 5 bases, leaving 9 bases between the germline ends. In nucleotides, the CDR3 is TGTGCCACCAGTGATCCTAACAAATATGGCTACACCTTC. This sequence encodes CATSDPNKYGYTF.

The V and J genes are TRBV7-2 and TRBJ2-7; D ambiguous. V gave up 8 bases and J gave up 0 bases, with 11 bases separating them. The germline V gene has CDR1 SGHTA and CDR2 FQGNSA. The CDR3 covers 13 residues. The CDR3 DNA follows: TGTGCCAGCTCGAAAGGGATCTCCTACGAGCAGTACGTC. As protein: CASSKGISYEQYV.

The V gene is TRBV6-5, the J gene TRBJ2-5; possibly TRBD1 or TRBD2 for D (5 bases each). V lost 5 bases, J lost 2 bases, and 12 bases lay in between. The CDR3 covers 14 residues. The germline CDR1 and CDR2 sequences are MNHEY and SVGAGI. DNA for the CDR3: TGTGCCAGCAGTAAGGGACGGAGTCAAGAGACCCAGTACTTC. It yields the protein CASSKGRSQETQYF.

This rearrangement joins TRBV7-9 to TRBJ2-2; tentatively, D is TRBD2 (7 bases). V lost 3 bases, J lost 5 bases, and 13 bases lay in between. The CDR3 length is 15 residues. Germline values: CDR1 SEHNR, CDR2 FQNEAQ (reference sequence). The CDR3 DNA reads as TGTGCCAGCAGCTTGGGGGGGCTGTGGACCGGGGAGCTGTTTTTT. This translates into CASSLGGLWTGELFF.